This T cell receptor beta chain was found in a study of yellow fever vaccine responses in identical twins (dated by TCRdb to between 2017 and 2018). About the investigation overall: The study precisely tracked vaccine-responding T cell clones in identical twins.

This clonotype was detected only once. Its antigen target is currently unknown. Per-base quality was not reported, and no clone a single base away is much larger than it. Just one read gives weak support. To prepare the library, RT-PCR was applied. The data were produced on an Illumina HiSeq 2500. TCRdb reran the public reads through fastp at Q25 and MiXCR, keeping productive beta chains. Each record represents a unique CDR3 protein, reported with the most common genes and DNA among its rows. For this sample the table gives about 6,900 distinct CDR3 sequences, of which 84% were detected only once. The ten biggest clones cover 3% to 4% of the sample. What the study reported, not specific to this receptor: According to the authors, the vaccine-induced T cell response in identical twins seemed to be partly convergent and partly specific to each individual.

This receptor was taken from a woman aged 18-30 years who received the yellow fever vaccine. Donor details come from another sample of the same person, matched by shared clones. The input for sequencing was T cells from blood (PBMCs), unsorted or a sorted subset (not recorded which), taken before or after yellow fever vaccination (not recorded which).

The nucleotide sequence reads TGTGCCAGCAGTCCGACCCCATTACAAGAGACCCAGTACTTC. Its translation is CASSPTPLQETQYF. The sequence is built from TRBV12-3 or TRBV12-4 and TRBJ2-5; no D segment can be confidently identified. CDR3 length: 14 amino acids, cysteine to phenylalanine. Only CDR3 DNA remains: 42 bases, in frame from the first base. V sheds 5 bases and J sheds 2 bases, leaving 12 bases between their ends.